The 32 T cell receptor beta chains reported below all come from one sample, sequenced in a study of CD8 T cells in Susac syndrome. The RNA, about 0.45 to 1 ug, was put through reverse transcription using random hexamers. TCRdb reprocessed the immunoSEQ multiplex PCR reads with MiXCR, giving one entry per CDR3 protein. The sample consists of 40,000 to 55,000 distinct CDR3 sequences, 93% of them appearing once. Sample: CD8+ T cells from PBMCs. The receptors were gathered from a human donor with multiple sclerosis.

The count of this clonotype is one. The chain carries TRBV7-9 and TRBJ2-3, with no clear D. Trimming took off 2 bases at V and 3 bases at J, with 18 bases between the two ends. Per germline, CDR1 SEHNR and CDR2 FQNEAQ (reference sequence). This CDR3 spans 17 amino acids. The chain's CDR3 is CASSLIGGQIPTDTQYF. The CDR3 bases are TGTGCCAGCAGCTTAATAGGTGGTCAGATACCTACAGATACGCAGTATTTT. Based on the CDR3 plus reference TRBV7-9 and TRBJ2-3, the full variable domain is DTGVSQNPRHKITKRGQNVTFRCDPISEHNRLYWYRQTLGQGPEFLTYFQNEAQLEKSRLLSDRFSAERPKGSFSTLEIQRTEQGDSAMYLCASSLIGGQIPTDTQYFGPGTRLTVL.

The chain couples TRBV2 to TRBJ1-2; tentatively, D is TRBD1 (6 bases). The CDR3 extends over 15 amino acids. The V gene lost 7 bases and the J gene lost 4 bases, with 19 bases spanning the gap. Per the germline V gene, CDR1 is SNHLY and CDR2 is FYNNEI. The CDR3 bases are TGTGCCAGCATCCTTTGGGACACCGGTACCTATGGCTACACCTTC. This encodes CASILWDTGTYGYTF.

This chain joins TRBV12-3 or TRBV12-4 and TRBJ2-1, with D perhaps TRBD1 (6 bases). Trimming stripped 3 bases from V and 0 bases from J, with 6 bases between. CDR3 length equals 14 residues. This CDR3 reads CASSLDSSYNEQFF. The DNA of the CDR3 is TGTGCCAGCAGTTTGGACAGCTCCTACAATGAGCAGTTCTTC.

This chain connects TRBV29-1 to TRBJ2-2; D call uncertain. This CDR3 contains 13 residues. Germline-derived CDR1 and CDR2 are SQVTM and ANQGSEA. V was shortened by 6 bases and J by 7 bases, with 15 bases between the two germline ends. This CDR3 is CSVQWSSDGELFF. Written as DNA, the CDR3 is TGCAGCGTCCAATGGTCCAGTGACGGGGAGCTGTTTTTT.

This chain uses TRBV20-1 with TRBJ1-6; 7 nucleotides line up with TRBD1. Trimming at V came to 3 bases and at J to 6 bases, leaving 5 bases not matched to a gene. Looked up from germline, CDR1 is DFQATT and CDR2 is SNEGSKA (reference sequence). The CDR3 extends over 14 amino acids. DNA of the CDR3: TGCAGTGCTAGGACGGGACAGCCTAATTCACCCCTCCACTTT. Amino acid sequence: CSARTGQPNSPLHF.

V is TRBV7-9 and J is TRBJ2-3, with D unresolved. Germline lookup yields CDR1 SEHNR and CDR2 FQNEAQ (reference sequence). The CDR3 length is 15 residues. Trimming left V 3 bases short and J 0 bases short, with 10 bases between. CDR3 protein: CASSFVWDSTDTQYF. CDR3 nucleotide sequence: TGTGCCAGCAGCTTCGTTTGGGATAGCACAGATACGCAGTATTTT.

The chain combines TRBV19 with TRBJ1-5; D remains ambiguous. The germline CDR1 and CDR2 sequences are LNHDA and SQIVND (reference sequence). Trimming pared 10 bases from V and 3 bases from J, leaving 10 bases between. The CDR3 loop spans 12 amino acids. The CDR3 DNA is TGTGCCACAGGAGGCGCCAATCAGCCCCAGCATTTT. Translation gives CATGGANQPQHF.

This chain links TRBV6-2 or TRBV6-3 with TRBJ1-2; no reliable D call. Trimming stripped 5 bases from V and 4 bases from J, with 5 bases between. The CDR3 spans 11 residues. Germline lookup yields CDR1 MNHEY and CDR2 SVGEGT. The CDR3 reads CASSLGYGYTF. DNA of the CDR3: TGTGCCAGCAGTCTCGGCTATGGCTACACCTTC.

The J gene is TRBJ1-5, the V gene TRBV28; the D gene is possibly TRBD1 (6 bases). The V end lost 3 bases, the J end lost 6 bases, and 12 bases lay between the germline ends. The CDR3 covers 14 residues. The germline CDR1 and CDR2 sequences are MDHEN and SYDVKM. CDR3 in amino acids: CASSFPGGSQPQHF. CDR3 nucleotides: TGTGCCAGCAGTTTTCCGGGGGGCAGTCAGCCCCAGCATTTT.

The V and J genes are TRBV7-9 and TRBJ2-3; 10 bases are shared with TRBD2. V gave up 2 bases and J gave up 2 bases; unmatched junction bases: 7. Germline V gene lookup returns CDR1 SEHNR and CDR2 FQNEAQ (reference sequence). The CDR3 consists of 17 residues. This CDR3 reads CASSLNLAGALTDTQYF. In nucleotides, the CDR3 is TGTGCCAGCAGCTTAAACCTAGCGGGGGCCCTCACAGATACGCAGTATTTT.

The CDR3 sequence: CASSQGSSGNSYEQYF. The CDR3 coding sequence is TGCGCCAGCAGCCAAGGGTCTAGCGGTAATTCCTACGAGCAGTACTTC. The rearrangement uses TRBV4-3 and TRBJ2-7; 7 positions match TRBD2. Germline trimming cut 1 base from V and 1 base from J; bases unmatched to any gene: 7. The length of the CDR3 is 16 residues. Germline V lookup: CDR1 LGHNA, CDR2 YSLEER.

The V gene is TRBV5-6, the J gene TRBJ1-1; D is ambiguous. This CDR3 has 16 amino acids. The V gene's germline CDR1 is SGHDT and CDR2 YYEEEE. V dropped 4 bases and J dropped 0 bases, with 16 bases sitting between them. CDR3 protein: CASSPEKVRLNTEAFF. Here the CDR3 DNA reads TGTGCCAGCAGCCCCGAGAAGGTCCGGCTGAACACTGAAGCTTTCTTT.

This clonotype has only one observation. The rearrangement uses TRBV11-2 and TRBJ1-3; D remains unclear. CDR1 SGHAT and CDR2 FQNNGV come from the germline V gene. CDR3 length: 15 residues. Trimming removed 1 base from V and 2 bases from J, with 9 bases in between. The CDR3 reads CASSLGGRTGNTIYF. In DNA form, the CDR3 reads TGTGCCAGCAGCTTAGGTGGTCGCACTGGAAACACCATATATTTT.

The chain joins TRBV4-2 to TRBJ1-5; the D gene is possibly TRBD1 (5 bases). Germline lookup yields CDR1 LGHNA and CDR2 YNFKEQ. Trimming removed 7 bases at V and 1 base at J, with 8 bases between. The CDR3 runs to 13 residues. The CDR3, as DNA: TGTGCCAGCACCCCAGGGAGCAATCAGCCCCAGCATTTT. Protein: CASTPGSNQPQHF.

In its sample, this clonotype was seen once. V is TRBV7-6 and J is TRBJ1-3, with D unresolved. V lost 6 bases, J lost 0 bases, and 24 bases lay in between. The CDR3 length is 19 residues. In germline, CDR1 is SGHVS, CDR2 FNYEAQ. The chain's CDR3 is CASSSPSGNYLGSGNTIYF. For the CDR3, the DNA is TGTGCCAGCAGTTCCCCTTCCGGGAACTACCTAGGCTCTGGAAACACCATATATTTT. Supplemented by reference TRBV7-6 and TRBJ1-3, the full variable domain reads GAGVSQSPRYKVTKRGQDVALRCDPISGHVSLYWYRQALGQGPEFLTYFNYEAQQDKSGLPNDRFSAERPEGSISTLTIQRTEQRDSAMYRCASSSPSGNYLGSGNTIYFGEGSWLTVV.

This clonotype was detected a few times. The chain carries TRBV6-5 and TRBJ2-7, with D hard to call. CDR3 length equals 13 residues. V lost 3 bases, J lost 3 bases, and 9 bases lay in between. Per the germline V gene, CDR1 is MNHEY and CDR2 is SVGAGI. The CDR3 loop is CASSYSSHYEQYF. The CDR3 DNA reads TGTGCCAGCAGTTATTCCAGCCACTACGAGCAGTACTTC.

Only a few counts were recorded for this clonotype. The chain uses TRBV4-1 and TRBJ2-1; D gene uncertain. There are 14 residues in the CDR3. The V and J ends lost 4 bases and 8 bases respectively, with 15 bases between them. Germline V gives CDR1 MGHRA, CDR2 YSYEKL. The CDR3 is CASSPKPPPDEQFF. CDR3 DNA: TGCGCCAGCAGCCCTAAGCCCCCTCCGGATGAGCAGTTCTTC.

This chain links TRBV7-9 with TRBJ1-3; D unresolved. Germline assignment: CDR1 SEHNR and CDR2 FQNEAQ (reference sequence). CDR3 length: 14 amino acids. V shed 5 bases and J shed 0 bases, with 8 bases lying between them. Here the CDR3 DNA reads TGTGCCAGCAGCGATCCGGCCTCTGGAAACACCATATATTTT. Protein: CASSDPASGNTIYF.

This chain links TRBV7-9 with TRBJ2-7; D gene ambiguous. The germline V gene encodes CDR1 SEHNR and CDR2 FQNEAQ (reference sequence). The germline V and J ends were trimmed by 5 bases and 0 bases, with 14 bases remaining between them. The CDR3 is 15 residues long. CDR3 sequence: CASSAIVGHSYEQYF. The CDR3 nucleotides are TGTGCCAGCAGCGCAATCGTAGGTCACTCCTACGAGCAGTACTTC.

The chain recombines TRBV27 with TRBJ1-1; weak D call: TRBD1 (5 bases). The germline V gene has CDR1 MNHEY and CDR2 SMNVEV (reference sequence). V was trimmed by 4 bases and J by 4 bases, leaving 13 bases between them. The CDR3 is 14 amino acids. The CDR3 is CASSYGLQGTEAFF. The CDR3 coding sequence is TGTGCCAGCAGTTACGGGCTCCAGGGCACTGAAGCTTTCTTT.

V gene TRBV7-9 combines with J gene TRBJ1-3, with 9 bases fitting TRBD1. This CDR3 spans 15 amino acids. Trimming took 5 bases from V and 4 from J; bases not matched to a gene: 6. CDR1 is SEHNR, CDR2 FQNEAQ, per germline (reference sequence). DNA for the CDR3: TGTGCCAGCAGCCTACAGGGGGCTCTCGGAAACACCATATATTTT. Its translation is CASSLQGALGNTIYF.

This chain joins TRBV10-3 and TRBJ1-1; TRBD1 aligns across 7 bases. V shed 3 bases, J shed 1 base, and the junction held 5 bases outside the gene matches. The CDR3 has 15 amino acids. CDR1 is ENHRY and CDR2 is SYGVKD in the germline V gene. The DNA of the CDR3 is TGTGCCATCAGTGAAGTGAGGGGGCCGAACACTGAAGCTTTCTTT. Amino acid sequence: CAISEVRGPNTEAFF.

This clonotype was counted a single time. This CDR3 reads CASRTGGMGYTF. The CDR3, as DNA: TGTGCCAGCAGAACAGGAGGAATGGGCTACACCTTC. The chain links TRBV6-5 to TRBJ1-2, with D perhaps TRBD1 (5 bases). The ends were cut back, 6 bases at V and 8 bases at J, with 13 bases in the middle. CDR1 MNHEY and CDR2 SVGAGI come from the germline V gene. The CDR3 is 12 residues long.

The chain links TRBV7-9 to TRBJ2-7; TRBD2 agrees at 12 bases. V shed 3 bases and J 0 bases; nucleotides not matched to a gene: 9. Germline lookup yields CDR1 SEHNR and CDR2 FQNEAQ (reference sequence). The CDR3 length is 18 residues. CDR3 bases: TGTGCCAGCAGCTTCCCACTAGCGGGGGGCCGCGACTCCTACGAGCAGTACTTC. Translating gives CASSFPLAGGRDSYEQYF.

This chain connects TRBV10-3 to TRBJ1-3; weak D call: TRBD1 (6 bases). Trimming removed 10 bases from V and 1 base from J, with 14 bases in between. The germline CDR1 and CDR2 sequences are ENHRY and SYGVKD. The CDR3 runs 14 residues. The CDR3 DNA sequence: TGTGCCACCGCAACGACAGGTTCTGGAAACACCATATATTTT. This translates into CATATTGSGNTIYF.

The chain joins TRBV9 to TRBJ2-6; D gene uncertain. This CDR3 region has 14 residues. CDR1 SGDLS and CDR2 YYNGEE come from the germline V gene. V shed 4 bases and J shed 0 bases, with 5 bases lying between them. This CDR3 is CASSPPSGANVLTF. CDR3 nucleotide sequence: TGTGCCAGCAGCCCGCCCTCTGGGGCCAACGTCCTGACTTTC.

V gene TRBV27 combines with J gene TRBJ1-5, with 7 bases fitting TRBD1. This CDR3 is 17 amino acids long. Germline assignment: CDR1 MNHEY and CDR2 SMNVEV (reference sequence). Trimming took 6 bases from V and 0 from J; bases not matched to a gene: 11. DNA for the CDR3: TGTGCCAGCAGAACGACAGGGTCGGGATATAGCAATCAGCCCCAGCATTTT. It encodes CASRTTGSGYSNQPQHF.

The V gene is TRBV27, the J gene TRBJ1-1; no firm D call. From germline, CDR1 is MNHEY and CDR2 SMNVEV (reference sequence). CDR3 size: 13 residues. The ends were cut back, 3 bases at V and 4 bases at J, with 9 bases in the middle. The DNA for the CDR3 is TGTGCCAGCAGTTTTCTGGAGACCACTGAAGCTTTCTTT. Amino acids: CASSFLETTEAFF.

This chain uses TRBV6-2 or TRBV6-3 with TRBJ1-1; no clear D gene. V was cut by 2 bases and J by 6 bases, with 4 bases left in between. This CDR3 has 11 residues. From germline, CDR1 is MNHEY and CDR2 SVGEGT. CDR3 in amino acids: CASSYGPEAFF. As DNA, the CDR3 is TGTGCCAGCAGTTACGGGCCTGAAGCTTTCTTT.

The V gene is TRBV27, the J gene TRBJ2-5, with 8 bases matching TRBD2. The trim removed 4 bases at V and 11 bases at J, leaving 18 bases unmatched. Germline V gene sequence: CDR1 MNHEY, CDR2 SMNVEV (reference sequence). This CDR3 region has 16 residues. CDR3 sequence (DNA): TGTGCCAGCAGTTCCCCTCTCGAGCTCGGGGGGGGTTTTCAGTACTTC. This encodes CASSSPLELGGGFQYF.

The chain has TRBV3-1 and TRBJ2-5; D unclear. The CDR3 totals 14 residues. The germline V gene encodes CDR1 LGHDT and CDR2 YNNKEL (reference sequence). V shed 0 bases and J shed 0 bases, with 5 bases lying between them. CDR3 residues: CASSQEVYQETQYF. For the CDR3, the DNA is TGTGCCAGCAGCCAAGAAGTGTACCAAGAGACCCAGTACTTC.

The chain carries TRBV5-6 and TRBJ2-1; D call uncertain. The CDR3 is made up of 13 amino acids. The germline V gene has CDR1 SGHDT and CDR2 YYEEEE. The V and J ends lost 2 bases and 4 bases respectively, with 7 bases between them. The CDR3 sequence is CASSLRHYNEQFF. The CDR3 coding sequence is TGTGCCAGCAGCTTACGCCATTACAATGAGCAGTTCTTC.